The clone carrying this TCR beta chain is a singleton in its sample. The sample comes from a study of blood T cell repertoires in COVID-19. Assay: immunoSEQ multiplex PCR; the TCRdb copy retains only in-frame clones and omits some. The sample yields about 150,000 clones, over 80% seen once. Deletions cut 0 bases from V and 8 bases from J, with 18 bases between. CDR3 length: 16 amino acids. CDR1 is SGHRS and CDR2 is YFSETQ in the germline V gene. The chain has TRBV5-1 and TRBJ2-1, with D perhaps TRBD2 (7 bases). Sequenced sample: peripheral blood. This receptor was identified in a man aged 65-85 years who had recovered from COVID-19. This CDR3 reads CASSLEGGAGADEQFF. The CDR3 DNA is TGCGCCAGCAGCTTGGAGGGGGGGGCGGGCGCGGATGAGCAGTTCTTC.